The sequence of this T cell receptor beta chain was determined in a study of cytomegalovirus exposure and HLA in healthy donors. Points from the study as a whole: Reportedly, HLA-A and HLA-B alleles of most subjects were accurately predicted from TCR beta. 164 TCR beta chains were listed as cytomegalovirus-associated. When the data were analyzed later, several of the most significant clusters appeared to be linked to common viral pathogens.

The PCR had 60 Vbeta and 13 Jbeta primers. Some clones are missing from TCRdb's copy, which holds only in-frame ones; the method was immunoSEQ multiplex PCR. The sample records 150,000 to 200,000 clones, approximately 80% being singletons. As concerns this clone: Its target is not known.

Deletions cut 2 bases from V and 2 bases from J, with 16 bases between. This CDR3 is built from 16 residues. Per germline, CDR1 MNHEY and CDR2 SVGAGI. There were likely unrecorded immune exposures, though donors were nominally healthy when sampled. This chain uses TRBV6-5 with TRBJ2-7; D remains unclear. The sequencing input was PBMCs. This clonotype was obtained from a man aged 55 to 70 in good health and CMV-seronegative. The CDR3 region is CASSYKRFGLAYEQYF. The CDR3 DNA is TGTGCCAGCAGTTACAAGCGTTTCGGCCTCGCCTACGAGCAGTACTTC.